What follows are 13 T cell receptor beta chains derived from one specimen sequenced in a study of T cell repertoires in cytomegalovirus infection. TCRdb fed the reads into MiXCR, producing one record per CDR3 protein. The sample gives under 850,000 distinct CDR3 sequences, under 40% of which show up once; 2.5% to 3.5% is in the top ten. The sample taken for sequencing was PBMCs. The receptors derive from a human donor in good health (CMV status not recorded). Some clones in this sample may be carry-over from other donors' samples.

This sequence joins TRBV12-3 or TRBV12-4 and TRBJ2-1; maybe TRBD2 (6 bases). The CDR3 has 16 amino acids. Deletions cut 6 bases from V and 8 bases from J, with 23 bases between. CDR3 DNA: TGTGCCAGCAGCTACTCACGACTAGAATTTCTCGATGAGCAGTTCTTC. This encodes CASSYSRLEFLDEQFF.

The chain combines TRBV25-1 with TRBJ2-7, with D perhaps TRBD2 (5 bases). With 2 bases removed from V and 6 bases from J, the gap between germline ends came to 8 bases. The CDR3 sequence is 12 residues long. Germline CDR1 and CDR2: MGHDK and SYGVNS. In DNA, the CDR3 is TGTGCCAGCAGTGAAGGGAGATCCGAGCAGTACTTC. This sequence encodes CASSEGRSEQYF.

V and J are TRBV11-1 and TRBJ2-1; unclear D gene. The CDR3 consists of 14 residues. The germline V and J ends were trimmed by 5 bases and 3 bases, with 11 bases remaining between them. The germline V gene has CDR1 SGHAT and CDR2 FQDESV (reference sequence). DNA for the CDR3: TGTGCCAGCAGCCCAAGAACGGGCTACAATGAGCAGTTCTTC. This gives the protein CASSPRTGYNEQFF.

This chain connects TRBV11-2 to TRBJ2-3; the D gene is possibly TRBD2 (5 bases). V gave up 6 bases and J gave up 0 bases, with 10 bases separating them. The CDR3 length is 14 residues. Germline CDR1 reads SGHAT; CDR2 reads FQNNGV. The CDR3: CASRAGTSTDTQYF. CDR3 DNA: TGTGCCAGCAGGGCGGGTACGAGCACAGATACGCAGTATTTT.

The chain carries TRBV11-2 and TRBJ2-3; TRBD1 agrees at 7 bases. In germline, CDR1 is SGHAT, CDR2 FQNNGV. The CDR3 loop spans 18 amino acids. The ends lost 3 bases at V and 3 bases at J; junction bases unmatched: 15. The CDR3 region is CASSFRLQGLKGTDTQYF. The CDR3 nucleotides are TGTGCCAGCAGCTTCCGCTTACAGGGGCTAAAGGGGACAGATACGCAGTATTTT.

V gene TRBV27 combines with J gene TRBJ2-1, with D perhaps TRBD1 (6 bases). Trimming pared 8 bases from V and 6 bases from J, leaving 14 bases between. The CDR3 runs 13 residues. CDR1 MNHEY and CDR2 SMNVEV come from the germline V gene (reference sequence). The CDR3 DNA follows: TGTGCCAGCGTAACCGGGACAAGCAATGAGCAGTTCTTC. Protein: CASVTGTSNEQFF.

Regarding this clonotype: The CDR3 does not end in the conserved phenylalanine or tryptophan, so this is likely a read error. J is TRBJ2-5 and V is TRBV5-6; 10 nucleotides line up with TRBD2. V dropped 0 bases and J dropped 5; count of bases not matched to a gene: 13. The CDR3 sequence is 18 residues long. Germline CDR1 reads SGHDT; CDR2 reads YYEEEE. Here the CDR3 reads CASSLASLAGYLSETQYL. The CDR3 bases are TGTGCCAGCAGCTTGGCCTCACTAGCGGGATACCTTTCGGAGACCCAGTACCTC.

In its sample, this clonotype was seen a few times. This sequence joins TRBV7-8 and TRBJ1-4, with unresolved D. V dropped 0 bases and J dropped 0 bases, with 8 bases sitting between them. The germline V gene encodes CDR1 SGHVS and CDR2 FQNEAQ. The CDR3 runs 16 residues. This chain's CDR3 is CASSLAGFATNEKLFF. CDR3 nucleotide sequence: TGTGCCAGCAGCTTAGCAGGGTTCGCAACTAATGAAAAACTGTTTTTT.

The genes are TRBV5-4 and TRBJ2-7; D unclear. Looked up from germline, CDR1 is SGHNT and CDR2 is YYREEE (reference sequence). V shed 0 bases and J shed 2 bases, with 12 bases lying between them. CDR3 length: 15 residues. In nucleotides, the CDR3 is TGTGCCAGCAGCTTGGCCGGCTCAGCAACCTACGAGCAGTACTTC. Amino acids: CASSLAGSATYEQYF.

Note on this clonotype: Likely a read error: the CDR3 ends without its conserved phenylalanine or tryptophan. This sequence joins TRBV12-3 or TRBV12-4 and TRBJ2-6; perhaps TRBD2 as D (5 bases). Trimming cost V 2 bases and J 1 base, with 6 bases left between them. The CDR3 runs to 15 residues. This CDR3 is CASSLRGSGANVLTL. The CDR3 region has the DNA TGTGCCAGCAGTTTACGGGGTTCTGGGGCCAACGTCCTGACTTTA.

The chain combines TRBV15 with TRBJ1-2; the D is unclear. The CDR3 consists of 12 residues. Germline lookup yields CDR1 LNHNV and CDR2 YYDKDF (reference sequence). Between the trimmed V and J ends, which lost 5 bases and 8 bases, there was a span of 12 bases. The CDR3, as DNA: TGTGCCACCAGCTTACAAGAGGGCGGCTACACCTTC. This codes for CATSLQEGGYTF.

V gene TRBV6-1 combines with J gene TRBJ2-4; D ambiguous. The V gene's germline CDR1 is MNHNS and CDR2 SASEGT. The CDR3 has 16 residues. Trimming stripped 1 base from V and 1 base from J, with 11 bases between. CDR3 DNA sequence: TGTGCCAGCAGTGAAGACCGTCTCGGGGCCAAAAACATTCAGTACTTC. Its translation: CASSEDRLGAKNIQYF.

The V gene is TRBV28, the J gene TRBJ1-1; D may be TRBD1 (5 bases). Germline assignment: CDR1 MDHEN and CDR2 SYDVKM. This CDR3 contains 18 residues. Trimming took off 1 base at V and 7 bases at J, with 25 bases between the two ends. Here the CDR3 DNA reads TGTGCCAGCAGTTTATTTCGTTACCTCACAAAGGGGAGGATTGAAGCTTTCTTT. It codes for CASSLFRYLTKGRIEAFF.